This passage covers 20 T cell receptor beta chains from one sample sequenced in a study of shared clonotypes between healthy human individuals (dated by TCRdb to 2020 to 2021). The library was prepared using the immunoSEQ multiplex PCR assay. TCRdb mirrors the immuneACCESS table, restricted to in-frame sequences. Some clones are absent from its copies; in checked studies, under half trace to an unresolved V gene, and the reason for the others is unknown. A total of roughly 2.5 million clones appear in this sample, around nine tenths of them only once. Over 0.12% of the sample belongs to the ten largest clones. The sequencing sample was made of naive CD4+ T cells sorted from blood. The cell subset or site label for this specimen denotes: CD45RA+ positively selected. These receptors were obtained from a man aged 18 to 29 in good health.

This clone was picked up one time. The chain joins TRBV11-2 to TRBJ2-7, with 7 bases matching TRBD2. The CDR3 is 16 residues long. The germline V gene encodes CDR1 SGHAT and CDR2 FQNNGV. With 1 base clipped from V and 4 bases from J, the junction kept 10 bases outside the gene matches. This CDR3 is CASSLVPAGSVYEQYF. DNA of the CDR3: TGTGCCAGCAGCTTAGTACCAGCGGGGAGTGTGTACGAGCAGTACTTC.

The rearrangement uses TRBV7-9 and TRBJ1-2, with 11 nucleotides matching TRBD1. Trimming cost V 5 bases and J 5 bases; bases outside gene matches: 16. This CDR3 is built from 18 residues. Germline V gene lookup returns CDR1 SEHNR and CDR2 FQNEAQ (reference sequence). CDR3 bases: TGTGCCAGCAGCAACCTGGAGGACAGGGGGCGCGTAAGATATGGCTACACCTTC. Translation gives CASSNLEDRGRVRYGYTF.

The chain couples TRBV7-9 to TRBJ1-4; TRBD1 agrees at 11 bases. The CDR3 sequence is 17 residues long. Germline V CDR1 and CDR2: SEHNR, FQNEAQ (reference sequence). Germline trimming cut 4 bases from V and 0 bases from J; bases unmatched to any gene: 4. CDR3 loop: CASSSGTGGSTNEKLFF. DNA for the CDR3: TGTGCCAGCAGCTCCGGGACAGGGGGTTCAACTAATGAAAAACTGTTTTTT.

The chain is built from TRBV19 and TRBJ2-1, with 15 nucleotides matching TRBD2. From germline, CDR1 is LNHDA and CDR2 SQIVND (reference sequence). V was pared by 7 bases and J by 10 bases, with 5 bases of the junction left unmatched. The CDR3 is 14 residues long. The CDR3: CASKVGTSGREQFF. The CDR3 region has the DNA TGTGCCAGTAAGGTCGGGACTAGCGGGAGGGAGCAGTTCTTC. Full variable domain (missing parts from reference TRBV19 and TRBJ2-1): DGGITQSPKYLFRKEGQNVTLSCEQNLNHDAMYWYRQDPGQGLRLIYYSQIVNDFQKGDIAEGYSVSREKKESFPLTVTSAQKNPTAFYLCASKVGTSGREQFFGPGTRLTVL.

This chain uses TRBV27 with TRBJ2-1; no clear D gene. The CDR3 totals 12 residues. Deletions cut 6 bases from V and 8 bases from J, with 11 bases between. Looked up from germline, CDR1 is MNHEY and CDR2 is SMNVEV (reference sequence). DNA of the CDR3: TGTGCCAGCAGCTCACTCGGGTATGAGCAGTTCTTC. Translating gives CASSSLGYEQFF.

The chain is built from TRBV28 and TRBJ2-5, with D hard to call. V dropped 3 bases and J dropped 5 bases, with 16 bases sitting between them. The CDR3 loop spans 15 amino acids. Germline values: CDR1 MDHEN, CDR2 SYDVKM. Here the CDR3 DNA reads TGTGCCAGCAGTTTCGGTCGTGACATTGTGGAGACCCAGTACTTC. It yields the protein CASSFGRDIVETQYF.

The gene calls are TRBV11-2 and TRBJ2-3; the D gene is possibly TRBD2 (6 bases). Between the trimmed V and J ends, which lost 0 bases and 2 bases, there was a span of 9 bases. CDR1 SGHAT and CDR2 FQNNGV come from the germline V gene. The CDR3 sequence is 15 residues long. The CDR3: CASSLDKRATDTQYF. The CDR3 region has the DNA TGTGCCAGCAGCTTAGATAAGCGGGCCACAGATACGCAGTATTTT.

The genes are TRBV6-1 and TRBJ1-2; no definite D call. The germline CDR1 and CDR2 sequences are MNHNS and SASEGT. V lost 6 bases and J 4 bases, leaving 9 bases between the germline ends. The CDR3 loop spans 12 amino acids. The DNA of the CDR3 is TGTGCCAGCAGGCAGGTGACCTATGGCTACACCTTC. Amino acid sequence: CASRQVTYGYTF.

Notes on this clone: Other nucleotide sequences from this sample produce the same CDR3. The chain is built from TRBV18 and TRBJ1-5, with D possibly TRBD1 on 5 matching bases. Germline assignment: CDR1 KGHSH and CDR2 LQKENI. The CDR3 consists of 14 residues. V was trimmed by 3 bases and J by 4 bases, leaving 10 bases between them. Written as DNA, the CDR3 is TGTGCCAGCTCACCCGGGACGTCAAATCAGCCCCAGCATTTT. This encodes CASSPGTSNQPQHF.

In DNA form, the CDR3 reads TGTGCCAGCAGCTTAGACCCCGGGATCAATTCACCCCTCCACTTT. Amino acids: CASSLDPGINSPLHF. V usage is TRBV7-2 and J usage is TRBJ1-6; D is unresolved. The CDR3 loop spans 15 amino acids. In germline, CDR1 is SGHTA, CDR2 FQGNSA. Trimming left V 1 base short and J 7 bases short, with 11 bases between.

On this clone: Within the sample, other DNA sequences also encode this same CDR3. The CDR3 coding sequence is TGTGCCAGCAGTTACAGGGAGGGCAATCAGCCCCAGCATTTT. It yields the protein CASSYREGNQPQHF. The J gene is TRBJ1-5, the V gene TRBV6-5; D is unclear. The CDR3 length is 14 residues. The ends were cut back, 2 bases at V and 2 bases at J, with 7 bases in the middle. Germline CDR1 is MNHEY and CDR2 is SVGAGI.

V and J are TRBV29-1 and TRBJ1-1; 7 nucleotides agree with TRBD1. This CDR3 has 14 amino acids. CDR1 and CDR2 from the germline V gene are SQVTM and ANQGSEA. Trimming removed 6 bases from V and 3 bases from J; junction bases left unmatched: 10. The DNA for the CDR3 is TGCAGCGTCGCGACAGGGCTTGGCGACACTGAAGCTTTCTTT. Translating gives CSVATGLGDTEAFF.

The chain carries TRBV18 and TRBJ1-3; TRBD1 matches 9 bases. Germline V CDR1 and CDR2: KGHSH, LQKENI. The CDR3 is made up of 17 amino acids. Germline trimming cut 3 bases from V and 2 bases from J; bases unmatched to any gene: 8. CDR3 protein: CASSPPFDRGTGNTIYF. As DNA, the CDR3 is TGTGCCAGCTCACCCCCCTTCGACAGGGGGACTGGAAACACCATATATTTT.

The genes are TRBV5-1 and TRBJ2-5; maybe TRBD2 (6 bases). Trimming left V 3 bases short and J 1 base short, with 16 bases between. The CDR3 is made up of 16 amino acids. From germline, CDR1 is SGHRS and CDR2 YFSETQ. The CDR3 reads CASSWLLPGSQETQYF. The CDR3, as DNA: TGCGCCAGCAGCTGGCTTCTCCCCGGGAGCCAAGAGACCCAGTACTTC.

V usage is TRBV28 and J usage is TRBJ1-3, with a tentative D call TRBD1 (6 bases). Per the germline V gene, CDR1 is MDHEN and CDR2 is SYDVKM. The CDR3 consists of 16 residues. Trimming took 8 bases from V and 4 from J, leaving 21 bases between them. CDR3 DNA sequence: TGTGCCAGCTCCTCGGACGGGGGGCCGGGGGGAAACACCATATATTTT. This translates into CASSSDGGPGGNTIYF.

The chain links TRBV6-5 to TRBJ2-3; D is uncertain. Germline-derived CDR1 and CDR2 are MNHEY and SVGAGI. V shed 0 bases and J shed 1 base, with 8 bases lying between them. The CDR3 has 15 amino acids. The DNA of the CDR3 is TGTGCCAGCAGTTACTCGATGTGGGGCACAGATACGCAGTATTTT. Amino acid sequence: CASSYSMWGTDTQYF.

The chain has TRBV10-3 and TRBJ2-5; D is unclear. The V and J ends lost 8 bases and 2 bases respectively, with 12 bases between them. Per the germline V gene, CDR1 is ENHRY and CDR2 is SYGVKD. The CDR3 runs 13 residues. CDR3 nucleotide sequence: TGTGCCATCGCCGTGGGTTTGCAAGAGACCCAGTACTTC. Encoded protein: CAIAVGLQETQYF.

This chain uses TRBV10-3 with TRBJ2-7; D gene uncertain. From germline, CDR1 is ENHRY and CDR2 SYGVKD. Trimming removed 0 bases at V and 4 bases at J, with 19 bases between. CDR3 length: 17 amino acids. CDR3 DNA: TGTGCCATCAGTGAGTCGGGTGACCGGTTCTCGTCGTACGAGCAGTACTTC. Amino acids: CAISESGDRFSSYEQYF.

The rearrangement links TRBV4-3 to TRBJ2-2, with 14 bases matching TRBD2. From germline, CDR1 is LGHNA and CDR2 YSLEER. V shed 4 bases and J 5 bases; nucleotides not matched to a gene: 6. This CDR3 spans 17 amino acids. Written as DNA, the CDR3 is TGCGCCAGCAGCCGAGGGACTAGCGGGAGTTTTACCGGGGAGCTGTTTTTT. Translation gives CASSRGTSGSFTGELFF.

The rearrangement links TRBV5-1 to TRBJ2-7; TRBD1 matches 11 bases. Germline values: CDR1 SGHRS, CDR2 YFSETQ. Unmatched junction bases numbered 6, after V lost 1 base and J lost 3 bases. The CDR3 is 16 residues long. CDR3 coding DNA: TGCGCCAGCAGCTTGCCCCGGGACAGGGGGGACTACGAGCAGTACTTC. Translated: CASSLPRDRGDYEQYF.